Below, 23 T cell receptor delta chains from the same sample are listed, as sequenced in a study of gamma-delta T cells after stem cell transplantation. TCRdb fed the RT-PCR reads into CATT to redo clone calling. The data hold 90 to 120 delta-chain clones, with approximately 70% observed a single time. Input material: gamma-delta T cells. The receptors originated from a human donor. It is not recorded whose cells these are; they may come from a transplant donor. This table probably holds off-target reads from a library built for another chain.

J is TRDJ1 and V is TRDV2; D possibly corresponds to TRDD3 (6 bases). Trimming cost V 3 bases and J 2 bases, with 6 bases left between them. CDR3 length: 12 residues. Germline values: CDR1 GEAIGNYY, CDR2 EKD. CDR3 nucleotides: TGTGCCTGTGACTGGGGGACCGATAAACTCATCTTT. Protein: CACDWGTDKLIF.

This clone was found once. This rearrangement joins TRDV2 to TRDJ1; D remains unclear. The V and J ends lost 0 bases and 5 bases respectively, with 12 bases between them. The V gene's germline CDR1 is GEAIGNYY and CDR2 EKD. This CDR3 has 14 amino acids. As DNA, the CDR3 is TGTGCCTGTGACACCGTCGGGTTCGTGGATAAACTCATCTTT. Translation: CACDTVGFVDKLIF.

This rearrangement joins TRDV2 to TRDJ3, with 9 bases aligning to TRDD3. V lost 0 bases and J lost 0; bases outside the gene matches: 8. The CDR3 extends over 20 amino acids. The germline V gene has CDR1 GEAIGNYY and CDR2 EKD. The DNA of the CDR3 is TGTGCCTGTGACACCGTGTTACTGGGGGACCACTCCTGGGACACCCGACAGATGTTTTTC. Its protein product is CACDTVLLGDHSWDTRQMFF.

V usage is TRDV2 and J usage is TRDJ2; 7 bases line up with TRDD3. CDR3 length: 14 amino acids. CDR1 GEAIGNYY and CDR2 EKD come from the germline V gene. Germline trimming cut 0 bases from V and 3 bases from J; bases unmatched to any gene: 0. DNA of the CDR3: TGTGCCTGTGACACCTGGGGGATGACAGCACAACTCTTCTTT. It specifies CACDTWGMTAQLFF.

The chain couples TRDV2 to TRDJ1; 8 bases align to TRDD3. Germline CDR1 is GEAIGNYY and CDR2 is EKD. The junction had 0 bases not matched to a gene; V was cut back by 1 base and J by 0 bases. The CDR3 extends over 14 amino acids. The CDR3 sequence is CACDTGGYTDKLIF. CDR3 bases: TGTGCCTGTGACACTGGGGGATACACCGATAAACTCATCTTT.

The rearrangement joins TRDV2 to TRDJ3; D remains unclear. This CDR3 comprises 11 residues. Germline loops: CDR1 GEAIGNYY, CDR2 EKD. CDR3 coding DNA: TGTGCAGCCTGGGACACCCGACAGATGTTTTTC. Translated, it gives CAAWDTRQMFF.

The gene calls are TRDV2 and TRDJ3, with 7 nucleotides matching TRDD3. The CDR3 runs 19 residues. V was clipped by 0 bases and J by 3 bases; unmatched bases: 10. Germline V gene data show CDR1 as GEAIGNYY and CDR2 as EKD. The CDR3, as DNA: TGTGCCTGTGACACCGTTCTATGGGATACATTCTGGGACACCCGACAGATGTTTTTC. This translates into CACDTVLWDTFWDTRQMFF.

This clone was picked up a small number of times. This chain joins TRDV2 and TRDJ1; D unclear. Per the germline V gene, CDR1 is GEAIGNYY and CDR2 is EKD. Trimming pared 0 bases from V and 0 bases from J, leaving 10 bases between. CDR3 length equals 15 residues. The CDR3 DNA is TGTGCCTGTGACACCGTCTCCCTCCACACCGATAAACTCATCTTT. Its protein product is CACDTVSLHTDKLIF.

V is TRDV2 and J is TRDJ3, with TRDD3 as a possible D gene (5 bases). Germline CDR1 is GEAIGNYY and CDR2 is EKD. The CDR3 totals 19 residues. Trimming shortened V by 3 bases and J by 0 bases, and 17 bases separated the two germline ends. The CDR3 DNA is TGTGCCTGTGACTATTTGTACTGGCGACTCTCCTGGGACACCCGACAGATGTTTTTC. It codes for CACDYLYWRLSWDTRQMFF.

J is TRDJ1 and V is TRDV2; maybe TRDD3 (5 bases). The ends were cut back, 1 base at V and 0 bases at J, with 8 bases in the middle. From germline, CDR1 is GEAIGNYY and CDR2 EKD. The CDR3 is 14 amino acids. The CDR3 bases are TGTGCCTGTGACACGGCGGGATACACCGATAAACTCATCTTT. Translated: CACDTAGYTDKLIF.

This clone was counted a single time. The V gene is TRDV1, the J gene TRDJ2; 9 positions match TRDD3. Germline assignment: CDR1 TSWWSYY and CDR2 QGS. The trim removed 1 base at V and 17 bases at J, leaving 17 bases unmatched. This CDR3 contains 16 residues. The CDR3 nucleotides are TGTGCTCTTGGGGAACATCCCTTGGTACTGGGGGACCGAGTATTCTTT. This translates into CALGEHPLVLGDRVFF.

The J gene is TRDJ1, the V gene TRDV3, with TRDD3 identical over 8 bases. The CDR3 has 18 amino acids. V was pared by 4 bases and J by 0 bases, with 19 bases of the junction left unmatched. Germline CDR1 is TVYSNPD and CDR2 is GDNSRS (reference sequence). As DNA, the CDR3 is TGTGCCTACCATGTTCCGTACTGGGGGGGGAGGAACACCGATAAACTCATCTTT. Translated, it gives CAYHVPYWGGRNTDKLIF. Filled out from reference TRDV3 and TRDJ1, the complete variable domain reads CDKVTQSSPDQTVASGSEVVLLCTYDTVYSNPDLFWYRIRPDYSFQFVFYGDNSRSEGADFTQGRFSVKHILTQKAFHLVISPVRTEDSATYYCAYHVPYWGGRNTDKLIFGKGTRVTVEP.

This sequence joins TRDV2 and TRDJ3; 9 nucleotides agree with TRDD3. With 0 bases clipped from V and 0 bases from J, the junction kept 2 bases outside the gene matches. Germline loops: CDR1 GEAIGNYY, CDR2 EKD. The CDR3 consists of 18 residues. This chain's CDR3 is CACDTVGDSSWDTRQMFF. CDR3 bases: TGTGCCTGTGACACCGTGGGGGATAGCTCCTGGGACACCCGACAGATGTTTTTC.

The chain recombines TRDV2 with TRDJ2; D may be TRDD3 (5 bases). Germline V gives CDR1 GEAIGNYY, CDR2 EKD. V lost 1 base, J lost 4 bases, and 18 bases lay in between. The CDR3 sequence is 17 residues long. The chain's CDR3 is CACDTHTTYWPTAQLFF. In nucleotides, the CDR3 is TGTGCCTGTGACACTCATACCACGTACTGGCCGACAGCACAACTCTTCTTT.

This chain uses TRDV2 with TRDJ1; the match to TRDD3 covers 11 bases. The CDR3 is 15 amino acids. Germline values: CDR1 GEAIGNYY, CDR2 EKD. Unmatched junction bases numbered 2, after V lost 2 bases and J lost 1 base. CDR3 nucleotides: TGTGCCTGTGACAGACTGGGGGATAGCACCGATAAACTCATCTTT. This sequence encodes CACDRLGDSTDKLIF.

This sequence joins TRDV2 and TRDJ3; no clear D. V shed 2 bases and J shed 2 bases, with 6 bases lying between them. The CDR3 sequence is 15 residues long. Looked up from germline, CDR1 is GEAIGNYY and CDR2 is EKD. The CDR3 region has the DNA TGTGCCTGTGACAGGATGACCTGGGACACCCGACAGATGTTTTTC. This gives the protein CACDRMTWDTRQMFF.

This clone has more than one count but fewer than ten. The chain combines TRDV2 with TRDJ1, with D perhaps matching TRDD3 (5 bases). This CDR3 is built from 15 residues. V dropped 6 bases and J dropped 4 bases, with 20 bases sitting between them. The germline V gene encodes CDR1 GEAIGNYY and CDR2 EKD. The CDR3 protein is CACLNLLENRDKLIF. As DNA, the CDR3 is TGTGCCTGTCTAAATTTACTGGAGAACCGCGATAAACTCATCTTT.

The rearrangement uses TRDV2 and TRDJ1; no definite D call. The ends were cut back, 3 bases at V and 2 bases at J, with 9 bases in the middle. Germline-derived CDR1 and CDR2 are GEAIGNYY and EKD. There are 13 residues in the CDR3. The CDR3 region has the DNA TGTGCCTGTGACGCCTATGGAACCGATAAACTCATCTTT. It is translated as CACDAYGTDKLIF.

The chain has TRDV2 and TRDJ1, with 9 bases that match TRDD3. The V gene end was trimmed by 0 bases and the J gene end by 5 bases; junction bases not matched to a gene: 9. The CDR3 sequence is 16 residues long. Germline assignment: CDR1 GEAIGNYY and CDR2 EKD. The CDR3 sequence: CACDTLGDPHADKLIF. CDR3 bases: TGTGCCTGTGACACCCTGGGGGATCCCCACGCAGATAAACTCATCTTT.

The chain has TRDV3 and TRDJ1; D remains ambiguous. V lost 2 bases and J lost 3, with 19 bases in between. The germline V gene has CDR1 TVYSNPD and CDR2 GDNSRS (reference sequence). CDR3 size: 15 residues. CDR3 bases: TGTGCCTTTGAGACCCCTATATCCCACGCCGATAAACTCATCTTT. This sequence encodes CAFETPISHADKLIF. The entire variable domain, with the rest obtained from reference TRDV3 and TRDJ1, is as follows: CDKVTQSSPDQTVASGSEVVLLCTYDTVYSNPDLFWYRIRPDYSFQFVFYGDNSRSEGADFTQGRFSVKHILTQKAFHLVISPVRTEDSATYYCAFETPISHADKLIFGKGTRVTVEP.

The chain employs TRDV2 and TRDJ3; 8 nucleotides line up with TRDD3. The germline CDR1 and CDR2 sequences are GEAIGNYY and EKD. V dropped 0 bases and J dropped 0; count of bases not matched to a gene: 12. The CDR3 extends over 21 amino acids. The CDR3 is CACDTVLATGGSSWDTRQMFF. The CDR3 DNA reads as TGTGCCTGTGACACCGTTTTGGCAACTGGGGGGAGCTCCTGGGACACCCGACAGATGTTTTTC.

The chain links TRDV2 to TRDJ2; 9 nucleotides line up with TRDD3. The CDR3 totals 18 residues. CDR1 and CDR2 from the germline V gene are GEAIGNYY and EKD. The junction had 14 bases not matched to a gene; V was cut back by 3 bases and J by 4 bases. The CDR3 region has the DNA TGTGCCTGTGACCCCGCGCCGAACTGGGGGACTGGGACAGCACAACTCTTCTTT. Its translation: CACDPAPNWGTGTAQLFF.

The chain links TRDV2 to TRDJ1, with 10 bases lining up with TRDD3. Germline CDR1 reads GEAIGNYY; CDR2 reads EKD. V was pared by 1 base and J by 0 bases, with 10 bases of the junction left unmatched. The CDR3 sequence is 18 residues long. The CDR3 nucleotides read TGTGCCTGTGACACTCGGACTACTGGGGGATCGTACACCGATAAACTCATCTTT. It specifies CACDTRTTGGSYTDKLIF.